Presented here are 8 T cell receptor beta chains from one specimen sequenced in a study of T cell responses to AZD1222 COVID-19 vaccine. Only in-frame clones appear in the TCRdb table, and some are missing; sequencing was by immunoSEQ multiplex PCR. The table lists around 150,000 clones, approximately 90% of them singletons. Source: peripheral blood, taken on day 0 of AZD1222 vaccination. Every receptor here comes from an adult in good health.

This clone was recorded once. The chain employs TRBV12-3 or TRBV12-4 and TRBJ1-6; D is unresolved. V lost 6 bases to trimming and J lost 8 bases, with 8 bases between them. This CDR3 region has 12 residues. The CDR3 reads CASRTHDSPLHF. The CDR3 coding sequence is TGTGCCAGCAGAACACATGATTCACCCCTCCACTTT.

The V call is TRBV19, the J call TRBJ1-5; D unresolved. This CDR3 is built from 21 residues. Germline CDR1 and CDR2: LNHDA and SQIVND (reference sequence). V dropped 6 bases and J dropped 0 bases, with 30 bases sitting between them. CDR3 sequence (DNA): TGTGCCAGTAGCGCGACGATAGGGCCTGGACGAAGTAGAAATAGCAATCAGCCCCAGCATTTT. Protein product: CASSATIGPGRSRNSNQPQHF.

V usage is TRBV7-6 and J usage is TRBJ2-7, with D perhaps TRBD2 (5 bases). The ends were cut back, 1 base at V and 0 bases at J, with 7 bases in the middle. The CDR3 is 14 residues long. CDR1 and CDR2 (germline): SGHVS, FNYEAQ. The CDR3 loop reads CASSLDEGSYEQYF. The CDR3 nucleotides are TGTGCCAGCAGCTTAGATGAGGGCTCCTACGAGCAGTACTTC.

The chain uses TRBV10-3 and TRBJ1-2; D is perhaps TRBD1 (5 bases). The germline V gene has CDR1 ENHRY and CDR2 SYGVKD. With 3 bases removed from V and 4 bases from J, the gap between germline ends came to 21 bases. This CDR3 has 17 amino acids. The CDR3 sequence: CAISESRGLGGSYGYTF. In nucleotides, the CDR3 is TGTGCCATCAGTGAATCCCGGGGACTGGGTGGGAGCTATGGCTACACCTTC.

V is TRBV29-1 and J is TRBJ1-6; D perhaps matches TRBD1 (6 bases). Germline-derived CDR1 and CDR2 are SQVTM and ANQGSEA. V lost 4 bases and J 6 bases, leaving 10 bases between the germline ends. The CDR3 has 13 residues. The CDR3 protein is CSVGDKVNSPLHF. DNA of the CDR3: TGCAGCGTTGGGGACAAAGTTAATTCACCCCTCCACTTT.

The chain couples TRBV7-6 to TRBJ1-1; D gene unclear. Germline lookup yields CDR1 SGHVS and CDR2 FNYEAQ. This CDR3 is built from 13 residues. V dropped 1 base and J dropped 3 bases, with 6 bases sitting between them. The CDR3 DNA is TGTGCCAGCAGCTTAGGTTGGGACACTGAAGCTTTCTTT. It is translated as CASSLGWDTEAFF.

The rearrangement joins TRBV7-2 to TRBJ1-3; TRBD1 aligns across 8 bases. CDR3 length: 19 residues. The ends lost 2 bases at V and 2 bases at J; junction bases unmatched: 14. Germline CDR1 is SGHTA and CDR2 is FQGNSA. The CDR3 DNA reads as TGTGCCAGCAGCTTAAGTCGTCTTAGGCAGGGGGCGCCTGGAAACACCATATATTTT. Translation: CASSLSRLRQGAPGNTIYF.

This clone has just a few counts. The chain recombines TRBV7-8 with TRBJ2-2; D unresolved. From germline, CDR1 is SGHVS and CDR2 FQNEAQ. V dropped 5 bases and J dropped 0 bases, with 16 bases sitting between them. The CDR3 runs 17 residues. The CDR3 DNA follows: TGTGCCAGCAGCGCCAGACGGATGGGCGCGAACACCGGGGAGCTGTTTTTT. Translated, it gives CASSARRMGANTGELFF. The entire variable domain, with the rest obtained from reference TRBV7-8 and TRBJ2-2, is as follows: GAGVSQSPRYKVAKRGQDVALRCDPISGHVSLFWYQQALGQGPEFLTYFQNEAQLDKSGLPSDRFFAERPEGSVSTLKIQRTQQEDSAVYLCASSARRMGANTGELFFGEGSRLTVL.